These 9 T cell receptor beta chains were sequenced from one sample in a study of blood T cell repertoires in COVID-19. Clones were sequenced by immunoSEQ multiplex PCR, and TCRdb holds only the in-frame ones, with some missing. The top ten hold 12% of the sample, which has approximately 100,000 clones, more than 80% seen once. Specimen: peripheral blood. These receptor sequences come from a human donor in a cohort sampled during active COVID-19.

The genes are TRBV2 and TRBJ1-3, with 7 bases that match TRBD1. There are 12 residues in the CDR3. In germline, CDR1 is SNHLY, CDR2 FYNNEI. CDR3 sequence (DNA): TGTGCGAGCCGACAGGGTGGAAACACCATATATTTT. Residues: CASRQGGNTIYF.

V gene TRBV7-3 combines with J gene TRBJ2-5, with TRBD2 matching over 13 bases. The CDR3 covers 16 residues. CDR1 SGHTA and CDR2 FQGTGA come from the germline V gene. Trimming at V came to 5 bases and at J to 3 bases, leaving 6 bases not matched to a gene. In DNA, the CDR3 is TGTGCCAGCAGCCCCCGGACTAGCGGGGGTAAAGAGACCCAGTACTTC. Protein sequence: CASSPRTSGGKETQYF.

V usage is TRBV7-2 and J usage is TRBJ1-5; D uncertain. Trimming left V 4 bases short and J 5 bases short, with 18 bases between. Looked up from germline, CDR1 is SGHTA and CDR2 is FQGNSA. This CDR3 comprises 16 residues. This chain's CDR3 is CASSSTQDSYHQPQHF. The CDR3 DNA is TGTGCCAGCAGCTCGACCCAGGACTCATACCATCAGCCCCAGCATTTT.

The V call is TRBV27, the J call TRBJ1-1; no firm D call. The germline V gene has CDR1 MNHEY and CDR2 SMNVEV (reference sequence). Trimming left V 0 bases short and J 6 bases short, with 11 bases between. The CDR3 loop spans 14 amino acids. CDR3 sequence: CASSLSPGRAEAFF. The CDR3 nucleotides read TGTGCCAGCAGTTTATCGCCGGGGAGGGCTGAAGCTTTCTTT.

The CDR3 loop is CASSYLNTGGRETQYF. CDR3 in DNA: TGTGCCAGCAGTTATCTCAACACAGGGGGCCGTGAGACCCAGTACTTC. V is TRBV6-2 or TRBV6-3 and J is TRBJ2-5; 9 bases fit TRBD1. After removal of 3 bases from V and 5 bases from J, the junction contained 10 bases not matched to a gene. CDR3 length: 16 amino acids. Germline V lookup: CDR1 MNHEY, CDR2 SVGEGT.

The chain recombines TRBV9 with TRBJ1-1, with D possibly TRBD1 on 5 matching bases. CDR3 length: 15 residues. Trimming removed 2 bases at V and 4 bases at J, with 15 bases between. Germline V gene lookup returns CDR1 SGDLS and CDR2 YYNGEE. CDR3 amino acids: CASSVSGSRGTEAFF. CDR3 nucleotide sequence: TGTGCCAGCAGCGTTAGCGGGTCTAGGGGCACTGAAGCTTTCTTT.

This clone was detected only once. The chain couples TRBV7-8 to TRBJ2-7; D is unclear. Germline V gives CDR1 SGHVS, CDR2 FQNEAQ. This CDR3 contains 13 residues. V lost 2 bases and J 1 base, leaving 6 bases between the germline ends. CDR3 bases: TGTGCCAGCAGCTTACGTACTTCCTACGAGCAGTACTTC. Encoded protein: CASSLRTSYEQYF.

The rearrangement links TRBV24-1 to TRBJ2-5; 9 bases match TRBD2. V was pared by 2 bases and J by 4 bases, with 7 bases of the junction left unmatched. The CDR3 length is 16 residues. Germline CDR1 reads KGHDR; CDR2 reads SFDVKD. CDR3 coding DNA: TGTGCCACCAGTGATTATAGTAGCGGGGGACGAGAGACCCAGTACTTC. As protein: CATSDYSSGGRETQYF.

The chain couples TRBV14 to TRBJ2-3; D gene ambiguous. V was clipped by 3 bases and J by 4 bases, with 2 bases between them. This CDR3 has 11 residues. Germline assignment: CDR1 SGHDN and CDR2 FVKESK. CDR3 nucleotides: TGTGCCAGCAGCCACGCAGATACGCAGTATTTT. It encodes CASSHADTQYF. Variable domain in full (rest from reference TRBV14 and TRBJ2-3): EAGVTQFPSHSVIEKGQTVTLRCDPISGHDNLYWYRRVMGKEIKFLLHFVKESKQDESGMPNNRFLAERTGGTYSTLKVQPAELEDSGVYFCASSHADTQYFGPGTRLTVL.